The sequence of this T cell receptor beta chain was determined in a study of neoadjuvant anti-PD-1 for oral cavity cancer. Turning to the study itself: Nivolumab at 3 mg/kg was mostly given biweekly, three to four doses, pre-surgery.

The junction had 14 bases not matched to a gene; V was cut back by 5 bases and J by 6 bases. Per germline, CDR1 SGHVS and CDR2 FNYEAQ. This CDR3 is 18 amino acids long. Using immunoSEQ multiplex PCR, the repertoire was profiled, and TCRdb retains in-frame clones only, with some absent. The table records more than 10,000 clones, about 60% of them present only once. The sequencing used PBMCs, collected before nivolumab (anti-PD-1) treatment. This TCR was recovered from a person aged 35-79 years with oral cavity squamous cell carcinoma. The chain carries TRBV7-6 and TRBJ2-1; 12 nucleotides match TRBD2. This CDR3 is CASSGHNLAGGKGNEQFF. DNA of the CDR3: TGTGCCAGCAGCGGCCACAATCTAGCGGGAGGGAAGGGCAATGAGCAGTTCTTC.